A single sample is the source of the 24 T cell receptor beta chains below, sequenced in a study of blood T cell repertoires in COVID-19. TCRdb's copy holds only in-frame clones and misses some; the assay was immunoSEQ multiplex PCR. There are around 120,000 clones in the sample; more than 90% occur only once, and about 4.5% lies in the top ten. The specimen was peripheral blood. Source of these receptors: a man aged 55-75 years with COVID-19, enrolled during active disease.

The chain couples TRBV5-1 to TRBJ2-1; 11 positions agree with TRBD1. The germline V gene has CDR1 SGHRS and CDR2 YFSETQ. This CDR3 spans 18 amino acids. The V gene end was trimmed by 1 base and the J gene end by 5 bases; junction bases not matched to a gene: 11. This CDR3 is CASSLRDSGQGDHNEQFF. Written as DNA, the CDR3 is TGCGCCAGCAGCTTGCGTGATTCGGGACAGGGGGACCACAATGAGCAGTTCTTC.

The chain uses TRBV19 and TRBJ2-7; TRBD1 is a possible D gene (6 bases). This CDR3 has 15 amino acids. Germline CDR1 and CDR2: LNHDA and SQIVND (reference sequence). Trimming left V 4 bases short and J 2 bases short, with 15 bases between. CDR3 region: CASSNRTAVTYEQYF. For the CDR3, the DNA is TGTGCCAGTAGTAACCGGACAGCAGTCACCTACGAGCAGTACTTC.

The rearrangement joins TRBV5-1 to TRBJ2-7, with TRBD2 as a possible D gene (5 bases). The CDR3 length is 14 residues. Trimming took 0 bases from V and 6 from J, leaving 13 bases between them. The germline gives CDR1 SGHRS, CDR2 YFSETQ. The CDR3 loop reads CASSLVGLLPEQYF. CDR3 in DNA: TGCGCCAGCAGCTTGGTTGGACTTTTACCCGAGCAGTACTTC.

The V and J genes are TRBV28 and TRBJ2-1; TRBD2 aligns across 13 bases. This CDR3 is 16 amino acids long. The V and J ends lost 4 bases and 8 bases, in that order; junction bases with no gene match: 8. Germline CDR1 is MDHEN and CDR2 is SYDVKM. Here the CDR3 DNA reads TGTGCCAGCAGTTCCCGACTAGCGGGAGGTATGGATGAGCAGTTCTTC. It specifies CASSSRLAGGMDEQFF.

The chain joins TRBV6-5 to TRBJ2-1; D is unclear. The CDR3 totals 16 residues. Between the trimmed V and J ends, which lost 1 base and 3 bases, there was a span of 13 bases. The germline V gene has CDR1 MNHEY and CDR2 SVGAGI. CDR3 in DNA: TGTGCCAGCAGTTACTTCCCTAGGCAACTCTACAATGAGCAGTTCTTC. This codes for CASSYFPRQLYNEQFF.

On this clone itself: The sample carries other DNA sequences with the same CDR3. CDR3: CATRQGAGGELFF. For the CDR3, the DNA is TGTGCCACACGACAGGGGGCTGGCGGGGAGCTGTTTTTT. The V gene is TRBV24-1, the J gene TRBJ2-2; 10 bases line up with TRBD1. Germline V gene lookup returns CDR1 KGHDR and CDR2 SFDVKD. Trimming cost V 10 bases and J 7 bases; bases outside gene matches: 5. The CDR3 consists of 13 residues.

To note about this clone: At the DNA level, this CDR3 is encoded by other sequences in the same sample as well. The chain combines TRBV10-3 with TRBJ1-5; TRBD1 matches at 8 bases. CDR1 ENHRY and CDR2 SYGVKD come from the germline V gene. The CDR3 loop spans 15 amino acids. Trimming at V came to 3 bases and at J to 5 bases, leaving 6 bases not matched to a gene. For the CDR3, the DNA is TGTGCCATCAGTGATTCTGACAGGGGATATCAGCCCCAGCATTTT. Encoded protein: CAISDSDRGYQPQHF.

The chain joins TRBV19 to TRBJ2-7, with TRBD1 matching over 8 bases. CDR1 and CDR2 (germline): LNHDA, SQIVND (reference sequence). CDR3 length equals 13 residues. J lost 5 bases, V lost 3 bases, and 3 bases had no gene match. CDR3 loop: CASSMDRADEQYF. CDR3 nucleotide sequence: TGTGCCAGTAGTATGGACAGGGCGGACGAGCAGTACTTC.

The chain is built from TRBV5-1 and TRBJ1-2, with TRBD1 matching 7 bases. With 3 bases clipped from V and 3 bases from J, the junction kept 5 bases outside the gene matches. This CDR3 comprises 14 residues. Germline CDR1 SGHRS, CDR2 YFSETQ. Here the CDR3 reads CASSSGTDHYGYTF. The CDR3 bases are TGCGCCAGCAGCTCTGGGACAGATCACTATGGCTACACCTTC.

The chain couples TRBV28 to TRBJ2-3; 8 nucleotides match TRBD1. Germline CDR1 MDHEN, CDR2 SYDVKM. V trimming: 2 bases; J trimming: 9 bases; junction bases outside the gene matches: 7. CDR3 size: 14 residues. The CDR3 sequence is CASSLAGGRGTQYF. CDR3 sequence (DNA): TGTGCCAGCAGTTTAGCAGGGGGCAGGGGCACGCAGTATTTT.

The V gene is TRBV4-3, the J gene TRBJ1-2, with a possible D match to TRBD1 (6 bases). Germline-derived CDR1 and CDR2 are LGHNA and YSLEER. The CDR3 consists of 15 residues. V lost 0 bases and J 2 bases, leaving 10 bases between the germline ends. The CDR3 protein is CASSQDWTANYGYTF. The CDR3, as DNA: TGCGCCAGCAGCCAAGATTGGACAGCCAACTATGGCTACACCTTC.

This clone was seen only a few times. The chain is built from TRBV9 and TRBJ2-7, with D possibly matching TRBD1 (6 bases). This CDR3 spans 15 amino acids. From germline, CDR1 is SGDLS and CDR2 YYNGEE. V lost 4 bases, J lost 1 base, and 15 bases lay in between. CDR3 DNA: TGTGCCAGCAGCCCCCGGACAGCAGAATCCTACGAGCAGTACTTC. Protein product: CASSPRTAESYEQYF.

The V call is TRBV4-1, the J call TRBJ2-7; weak D call: TRBD2 (6 bases). The CDR3 has 15 residues. The germline CDR1 and CDR2 sequences are MGHRA and YSYEKL. Between the trimmed V and J ends, which lost 1 base and 2 bases, there was a span of 12 bases. CDR3 in amino acids: CASSQVLDYTYEQYF. In DNA, the CDR3 is TGCGCCAGCAGCCAAGTCCTGGACTATACCTACGAGCAGTACTTC.

This CDR3 reads CASSPIRDRVYGYTF. In nucleotides, the CDR3 is TGTGCCAGCAGCCCGATCAGGGACAGGGTCTATGGCTACACCTTC. V usage is TRBV11-2 and J usage is TRBJ1-2; 9 bases are shared with TRBD1. V lost 5 bases to trimming and J lost 4 bases; unmatched junction nucleotides: 8. This CDR3 is 15 amino acids long. Germline V gene lookup returns CDR1 SGHAT and CDR2 FQNNGV.

The CDR3 reads CASRLEFAGELFF. The DNA for the CDR3 is TGCGCCAGCAGGCTAGAGTTCGCCGGGGAGCTGTTTTTT. V usage is TRBV5-1 and J usage is TRBJ2-2; no clear D gene. V lost 5 bases to trimming and J lost 6 bases, with 11 bases between them. The CDR3 contains 13 residues. Germline CDR1 SGHRS, CDR2 YFSETQ. The entire variable domain, with the rest obtained from reference TRBV5-1 and TRBJ2-2, is as follows: KAGVTQTPRYLIKTRGQQVTLSCSPISGHRSVSWYQQTPGQGLQFLFEYFSETQRNKGNFPGRFSGRQFSNSRSEMNVSTLELGDSALYLCASRLEFAGELFFGEGSRLTVL.

This clone occurred once. This rearrangement joins TRBV2 to TRBJ1-2; the match to TRBD1 covers 11 bases. With 6 bases clipped from V and 6 bases from J, the junction kept 6 bases outside the gene matches. In germline, CDR1 is SNHLY, CDR2 FYNNEI. The CDR3 loop spans 14 amino acids. This chain's CDR3 is CASRQDRGHHGYTF. The CDR3 nucleotides are TGTGCCAGCAGGCAGGACAGGGGGCATCATGGCTACACCTTC.

V gene TRBV7-9 combines with J gene TRBJ2-1; the match to TRBD1 covers 7 bases. V lost 6 bases to trimming and J lost 8 bases; unmatched junction nucleotides: 10. This CDR3 contains 14 residues. Germline values: CDR1 SEHNR, CDR2 FQNEAQ (reference sequence). The CDR3 is CASSYTTGLYEQFF. DNA for the CDR3: TGTGCCAGCAGTTATACGACAGGGCTTTATGAGCAGTTCTTC.

This rearrangement joins TRBV18 to TRBJ2-1; 10 nucleotides line up with TRBD1. Germline V gene lookup returns CDR1 KGHSH and CDR2 LQKENI. After removal of 6 bases from V and 9 bases from J, the junction contained 11 bases not matched to a gene. The CDR3 runs 15 residues. The CDR3 coding sequence is TGTGCCAGCTCGCATGGGACAGGGGCTTCGGGTGAGCAGTTCTTC. Translating it yields CASSHGTGASGEQFF.

This clone came up once. This rearrangement joins TRBV29-1 to TRBJ2-1; 8 bases are shared with TRBD1. V was clipped by 5 bases and J by 2 bases; unmatched bases: 2. The CDR3 consists of 13 residues. Germline CDR1 reads SQVTM; CDR2 reads ANQGSEA. The CDR3, as DNA: TGCAGCGTTCGACAGGGGACCTACAATGAGCAGTTCTTC. Its translation is CSVRQGTYNEQFF.

The rearrangement joins TRBV5-1 to TRBJ2-3; D may be TRBD1 (5 bases). The CDR3 is 16 residues long. Looked up from germline, CDR1 is SGHRS and CDR2 is YFSETQ. Trimming pared 4 bases from V and 0 bases from J, leaving 15 bases between. This CDR3 reads CASSLGDSSSTDTQYF. CDR3 DNA sequence: TGCGCCAGCAGCCTCGGCGACAGTTCTAGCACAGATACGCAGTATTTT.

J is TRBJ2-7 and V is TRBV2; 10 nucleotides agree with TRBD2. CDR1 and CDR2 from the germline V gene are SNHLY and FYNNEI. This CDR3 is built from 15 residues. J was trimmed by 3 bases and V by 2 bases; bases with no gene match: 4. Written as DNA, the CDR3 is TGTGCCAGCAGTGAAAAACTAGCGGGGATCTACGAGCAGTACTTC. Translating it yields CASSEKLAGIYEQYF.

The rearrangement joins TRBV25-1 to TRBJ1-1; 7 bases line up with TRBD1. Germline V lookup: CDR1 MGHDK, CDR2 SYGVNS. The CDR3 length is 13 residues. Trimming cost V 6 bases and J 6 bases; bases outside gene matches: 7. This chain's CDR3 is CASRNRGGAEAFF. The CDR3 DNA follows: TGTGCCAGCAGGAACAGGGGTGGCGCTGAAGCTTTCTTT.

V usage is TRBV12-3 or TRBV12-4 and J usage is TRBJ2-3; D is unresolved. The CDR3 extends over 13 amino acids. Trimming took 4 bases from V and 2 from J, leaving 7 bases between them. CDR3 DNA sequence: TGTGCCAGCAGTTCCGGGTCCACAGATACGCAGTATTTT. As protein: CASSSGSTDTQYF.

This chain connects TRBV6-2 or TRBV6-3 to TRBJ2-2, with 10 positions matching TRBD2. The J segment lost 5 bases and the V segment lost 7 bases, leaving 7 bases of the junction unmatched. Germline V gene sequence: CDR1 MNHEY, CDR2 SVGEGT. CDR3 length: 15 residues. The CDR3 nucleotides read TGTGCCAGCAACCCTAGCGGGAGAGGAACCGGGGAGCTGTTTTTT. It encodes CASNPSGRGTGELFF.